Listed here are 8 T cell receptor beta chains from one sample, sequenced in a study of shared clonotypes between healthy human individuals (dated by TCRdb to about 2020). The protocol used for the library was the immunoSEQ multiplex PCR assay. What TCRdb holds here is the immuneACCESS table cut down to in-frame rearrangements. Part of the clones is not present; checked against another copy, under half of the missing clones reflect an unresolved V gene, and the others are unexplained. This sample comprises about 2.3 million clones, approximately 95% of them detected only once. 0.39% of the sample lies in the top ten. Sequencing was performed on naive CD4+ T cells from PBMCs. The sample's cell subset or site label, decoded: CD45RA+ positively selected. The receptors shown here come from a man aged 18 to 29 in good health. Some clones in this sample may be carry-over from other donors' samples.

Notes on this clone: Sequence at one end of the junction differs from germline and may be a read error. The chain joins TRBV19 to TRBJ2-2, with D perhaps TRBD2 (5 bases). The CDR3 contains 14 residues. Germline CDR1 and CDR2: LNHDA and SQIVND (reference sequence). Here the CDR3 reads CASSNLGVAGELFF. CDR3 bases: TGTGCCAGTAGTAATTTGGGAGTTGCCGGAGAGCTGTTTTTT.

CDR3 region: CASSPQRVAGERSYNEQFF. CDR3 bases: TGTGCCAGCAGCCCCCAGAGGGTAGCGGGAGAGCGCTCCTACAATGAGCAGTTCTTC. The chain employs TRBV7-9 and TRBJ2-1; TRBD2 matches 9 bases. This CDR3 spans 19 amino acids. Germline assignment: CDR1 SEHNR and CDR2 FQNEAQ (reference sequence). Trimming took 5 bases from V and 0 from J; bases not matched to a gene: 14. The full variable domain, rest sourced from reference TRBV7-9 and TRBJ2-1, is DTGVSQNPRHKITKRGQNVTFRCDPISEHNRLYWYRQTLGQGPEFLTYFQNEAQLEKSRLLSDRFSAERPKGSFSTLEIQRTEQGDSAMYLCASSPQRVAGERSYNEQFFGPGTRLTVL.

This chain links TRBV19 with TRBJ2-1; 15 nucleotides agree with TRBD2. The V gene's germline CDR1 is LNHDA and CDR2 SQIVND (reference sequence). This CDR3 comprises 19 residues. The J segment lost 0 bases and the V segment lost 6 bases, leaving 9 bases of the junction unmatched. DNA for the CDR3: TGTGCCAGTAGCGGACTAGCGGGAGGGATGCTCAGCTCCTACAATGAGCAGTTCTTC. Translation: CASSGLAGGMLSSYNEQFF.

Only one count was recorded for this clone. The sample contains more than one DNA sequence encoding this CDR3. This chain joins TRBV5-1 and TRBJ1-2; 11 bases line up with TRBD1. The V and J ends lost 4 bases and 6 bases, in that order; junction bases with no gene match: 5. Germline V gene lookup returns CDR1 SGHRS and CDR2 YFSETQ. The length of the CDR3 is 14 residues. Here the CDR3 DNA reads TGCGCCAGCAGCCCCGGACAGGGGGCCGATGGCTACACCTTC. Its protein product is CASSPGQGADGYTF.

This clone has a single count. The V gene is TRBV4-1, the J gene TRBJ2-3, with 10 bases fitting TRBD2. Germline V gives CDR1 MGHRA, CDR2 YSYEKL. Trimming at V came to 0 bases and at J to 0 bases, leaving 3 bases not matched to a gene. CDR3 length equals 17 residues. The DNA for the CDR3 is TGCGCCAGCAGCCAAGATCAGACTAGCGGGAGCACAGATACGCAGTATTTT. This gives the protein CASSQDQTSGSTDTQYF.

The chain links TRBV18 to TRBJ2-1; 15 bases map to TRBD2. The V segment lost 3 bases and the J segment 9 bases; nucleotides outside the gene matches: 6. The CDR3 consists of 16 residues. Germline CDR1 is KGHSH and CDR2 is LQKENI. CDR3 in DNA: TGTGCCAGCTCACCGCCGGGACTAGCGGGAGGAGGTGAGCAGTTCTTC. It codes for CASSPPGLAGGGEQFF.

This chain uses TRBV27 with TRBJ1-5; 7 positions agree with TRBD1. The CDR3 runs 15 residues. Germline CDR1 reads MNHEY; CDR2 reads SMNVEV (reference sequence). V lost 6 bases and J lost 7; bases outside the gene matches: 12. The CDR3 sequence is CASRPQGVENQPQHF. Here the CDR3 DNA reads TGTGCCAGCAGGCCCCAGGGGGTTGAAAACCAGCCCCAGCATTTT.

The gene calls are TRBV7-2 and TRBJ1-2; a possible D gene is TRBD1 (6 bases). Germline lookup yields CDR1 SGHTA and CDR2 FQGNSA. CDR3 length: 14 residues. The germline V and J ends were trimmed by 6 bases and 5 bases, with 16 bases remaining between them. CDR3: CASRRDRSGYGYTF. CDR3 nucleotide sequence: TGTGCCAGCAGACGTGACAGGAGCGGATATGGCTACACCTTC.